The rows below give T cell receptor beta chains drawn from one sample of a study of hypomethylating agent response in myelodysplastic syndrome. Sequencing was performed with immunoSEQ multiplex PCR; in TCRdb, only in-frame clones are kept and a portion is missing. The sample has about 6,600 clones; 65% to 85% are singletons. The sequencing used bone marrow, collected before or after starting hypomethylating agent treatment for myelodysplastic syndrome (not recorded which). All receptors derive from a human donor with myelodysplastic syndrome. Each CDR3 is given with its conserved first and last residue. Fields, in order: clone size, V gene, D gene, J gene, CDR3 protein, CDR3 DNA. A D gene is named only where the DNA matches it firmly. Clone size appears in some rows only: once, few, many, or a class for an expanded clone.

>.|TRBV5-1|.|TRBJ1-5
CASSPQVGDRQPQHF
TGCGCCAGCAGCCCCCAAGTGGGGGATCGTCAGCCCCAGCATTTT
>.|TRBV7-3|TRBD1|TRBJ2-1
CASSLIGGQGGNEQFF
TGTGCCAGCAGCTTAATTGGAGGACAGGGCGGGAATGAGCAGTTCTTC
>.|TRBV11-2|.|TRBJ2-1
CASSLDLVPGDLSSYNEQFF
TGTGCCAGCAGCTTAGACCTGGTCCCGGGCGACCTGAGCTCCTACAATGAGCAGTTCTTC
>.|TRBV7-2|.|TRBJ1-5
CASSVAGSNQPQHF
TGTGCCAGCAGCGTAGCGGGGAGCAATCAGCCCCAGCATTTT
>.|TRBV5-1|.|TRBJ2-1
CASSLDGPLLNEQFF
TGCGCCAGCAGCTTGGACGGACCCTTACTCAATGAGCAGTTCTTC
>.|TRBV5-5|.|TRBJ1-3
CASSLMWSGDSGNTIYF
TGTGCCAGCAGCTTAATGTGGTCGGGCGACTCTGGAAACACCATATATTTT
>.|TRBV7-2|.|TRBJ2-5
CASSLDGGRKETQYF
TGTGCCAGCAGCTTAGACGGGGGCCGGAAAGAGACCCAGTACTTC
>.|TRBV19|.|TRBJ2-7
CASSVSERKSYEQYF
TGTGCCAGTAGTGTGTCAGAGAGAAAATCCTACGAGCAGTACTTC
>.|TRBV7-2|.|TRBJ2-2
CASSLGGTGELFF
TGTGCCAGCAGCTTGGGCGGTACCGGGGAGCTGTTTTTT
>.|TRBV7-6|.|TRBJ1-1
CASSLFRANTEAFF
TGTGCCAGCAGCTTATTTCGGGCCAACACTGAAGCTTTCTTT
>.|TRBV6-6|TRBD2|TRBJ2-5
CASRPAGELQETQYF
TGTGCCAGCAGACCCGCGGGGGAACTCCAAGAGACCCAGTACTTC
>.|TRBV9|.|TRBJ1-1
CASSVGGSMNTEAFF
TGTGCCAGCAGCGTGGGAGGCAGCATGAACACTGAAGCTTTCTTT
>.|TRBV11-2|.|TRBJ1-6
CASSFWGSANNSPLHF
TGTGCCAGCAGCTTTTGGGGGTCAGCAAATAATTCACCCCTCCACTTT
>.|TRBV27|TRBD2|TRBJ2-7
CASSTRTSGRDSYEQYF
TGTGCCAGCAGTACCCGGACTAGCGGGAGGGACTCCTACGAGCAGTACTTC
>few|TRBV9|TRBD1|TRBJ1-4
CASSDRDRVKLFF
TGTGCCAGCAGCGACAGGGACAGGGTAAAACTGTTTTTT
>.|TRBV9|.|TRBJ2-3
CASKVADHTDTQYF
TGTGCCAGCAAGGTAGCGGATCACACAGATACGCAGTATTTT
>.|TRBV19|.|TRBJ2-2
CASSTGLGNTGELFF
TGTGCCAGTAGTACCGGCCTGGGGAACACCGGGGAGCTGTTTTTT
>.|TRBV7-3|.|TRBJ2-6
CASSPAPGAGGANVLTF
TGTGCCAGCAGCCCAGCCCCAGGGGCGGGAGGGGCCAACGTCCTGACTTTC
>.|TRBV5-6|.|TRBJ1-1
CASSLDQNTEAFF
TGTGCCAGCAGCTTGGATCAGAACACTGAAGCTTTCTTT
>.|TRBV12-5|.|TRBJ1-5
CASGSEEIGPQHF
TGTGCTAGTGGTTCTGAGGAAATCGGGCCCCAGCATTTT